Sequencing of this T cell receptor beta chain was carried out in a study of cytomegalovirus exposure and HLA in healthy donors. Study-level information: Across 350 to 500 genotyped donors, about 80% landed in the Caucasian-associated ancestry cluster.

Turning to this clone: The antigen is not known.

The PCR employed 60 Vbeta primers together with 13 Jbeta primers. Using immunoSEQ multiplex PCR, the repertoire was profiled, and TCRdb retains in-frame clones only, with some absent. Here the sample spans tens of thousands of clones, 65% to 80% being singletons. Germline values: CDR1 SSHAT, CDR2 FNYEAQ (reference sequence). The V and J ends lost 5 bases and 8 bases, in that order; junction bases with no gene match: 8. CDR3 size: 16 residues. Findings and limits, study-wide: Reports credit the classifier with highly specific, highly sensitive diagnosis of cytomegalovirus status. Earlier analysis found most TCR beta V segments productive about 87% or about 30% of the time. While the bulk of TCR sequences proved rare, some public TCRs turned up in many donors.

Sequenced input: PBMCs. The genes are TRBV7-7 and TRBJ2-2; 13 nucleotides line up with TRBD2. The sequence was collected from a man aged 35-49 years in good health and CMV-seropositive. In DNA form, the CDR3 reads TGTGCCAGCAGCCCTGGACTAGCGGGGGCAGGAGGGGAGCTGTTTTTT. Encoded protein: CASSPGLAGAGGELFF.